This record covers a single T cell receptor (beta chain). This record comes from a study of blood T cell repertoires in COVID-19. Study-level information: The United States, Italy and Spain provided the acute and convalescent COVID-19 samples. PBMCs, B-cell-depleted T cells, or T cells provided the cDNA or gDNA that made up the material.

Per the study methods: Estimation of nucleated cell counts relied on the amplification of reference gene primers. Clones were sequenced by immunoSEQ multiplex PCR, and TCRdb holds only the in-frame ones, with some missing. The V and J calls and clone size are taken from that table; D and trimming were inferred from the DNA. The sample lists 150,000 to 200,000 clones; 80% to 90% were seen once. What was sequenced was peripheral blood. This TCR was recovered from a man aged 45-60 years with active or convalescent COVID-19.

The CDR3 nucleotides are TGTGCCAGCAGTCTATCAGGGGCTACTGAAGCTTTCTTT. Residues: CASSLSGATEAFF. This sequence joins TRBV12-3 or TRBV12-4 and TRBJ1-1, with D maybe TRBD1 (6 bases). CDR3 length equals 13 residues. The V and J ends lost 5 bases and 5 bases respectively, with 12 bases between them.